Listed here are 8 T cell receptor beta chains from one sample, sequenced in a study of Ad26.COV2.S vaccination and SARS-CoV-2 variants. Sequencing used immunoSEQ multiplex PCR; TCRdb keeps in-frame clones, though not all of them. The table has under 95,000 clones, approximately 77% seen once. This material consisted of peripheral blood, taken after recovery from COVID-19. The origin of the receptors is a human donor who had recovered from COVID-19.

The chain recombines TRBV7-2 with TRBJ1-3; the D is unclear. Between the trimmed V and J ends, which lost 5 bases and 0 bases, there was a span of 11 bases. The CDR3 covers 15 residues. The germline V gene encodes CDR1 SGHTA and CDR2 FQGNSA. DNA of the CDR3: TGTGCCAGCAGCCCTTTCGGATACTCTGGAAACACCATATATTTT. Residues: CASSPFGYSGNTIYF.

The chain uses TRBV4-1 and TRBJ2-7, with unresolved D. The CDR3 extends over 14 amino acids. CDR1 MGHRA and CDR2 YSYEKL come from the germline V gene. V was trimmed by 3 bases and J by 1 base, leaving 10 bases between them. The DNA for the CDR3 is TGCGCCAGCAGCCAGAAGACTGGGTCCTACGAGCAGTACTTC. It yields the protein CASSQKTGSYEQYF.

V usage is TRBV9 and J usage is TRBJ2-6, with D tentatively TRBD1 (6 bases). The CDR3 totals 11 residues. Between the trimmed V and J ends, which lost 6 bases and 13 bases, there was a span of 11 bases. CDR1 is SGDLS and CDR2 is YYNGEE in the germline V gene. Written as DNA, the CDR3 is TGTGCCAGCATGGACAGAAATGTCCTGACTTTC. Protein: CASMDRNVLTF.

The genes are TRBV4-1 and TRBJ1-1, with D unresolved. The CDR3 runs to 14 residues. The germline V gene encodes CDR1 MGHRA and CDR2 YSYEKL. V gave up 8 bases and J gave up 0 bases, with 13 bases separating them. The CDR3 reads CASGKPGMNTEAFF. The DNA of the CDR3 is TGCGCCAGCGGTAAACCGGGCATGAACACTGAAGCTTTCTTT.

In its sample, this clone was seen a few times. The rearrangement uses TRBV3-1 (or the pseudogene TRBV3-2) and TRBJ2-3, with 7 bases identical to TRBD2. The germline gives CDR1 LGHDT, CDR2 YNNKEL (reference sequence). The CDR3 runs to 15 residues. With 2 bases clipped from V and 4 bases from J, the junction kept 6 bases outside the gene matches. The CDR3 DNA reads TGTGCCAGCAGCCAAAACGGGGGGAGGTCAGATACGCAGTATTTT. This codes for CASSQNGGRSDTQYF.

The chain links TRBV11-3 to TRBJ1-4; 9 nucleotides match TRBD1. Germline CDR1 and CDR2: SGHNT and YENEEA. This CDR3 has 17 residues. Unmatched junction bases numbered 14, after V lost 4 bases and J lost 8 bases. The CDR3 DNA is TGTGCCAGCAGCTCCCGGGGGGGGACAGGGACTGCGGAAAAACTGTTTTTT. Protein product: CASSSRGGTGTAEKLFF.

The chain recombines TRBV27 with TRBJ1-1; TRBD1 aligns across 7 bases. The CDR3 runs 13 residues. The ends lost 5 bases at V and 4 bases at J; junction bases unmatched: 4. Germline CDR1 MNHEY, CDR2 SMNVEV (reference sequence). The CDR3 protein is CASSPGGATEAFF. The CDR3, as DNA: TGTGCCAGCAGTCCAGGGGGGGCCACTGAAGCTTTCTTT.

The table lists this clone with many counts. The chain uses TRBV29-1 and TRBJ1-1; TRBD1 aligns across 8 bases. This CDR3 contains 12 residues. Germline loops: CDR1 SQVTM, CDR2 ANQGSEA. V shed 6 bases, J shed 9 bases, and the junction held 9 bases outside the gene matches. The CDR3 nucleotides read TGCAGCGTAAACACGGACAGGGCAAAAGCTTTCTTT. This gives the protein CSVNTDRAKAFF. The full variable domain, in which reference TRBV29-1 and TRBJ1-1 provide the parts outside the CDR3, is SAVISQKPSRDICQRGTSLTIQCQVDSQVTMMFWYRQQPGQSLTLIATANQGSEATYESGFVIDKFPISRPNLTFSTLTVSNMSPEDSSIYLCSVNTDRAKAFFGQGTRLTVV.